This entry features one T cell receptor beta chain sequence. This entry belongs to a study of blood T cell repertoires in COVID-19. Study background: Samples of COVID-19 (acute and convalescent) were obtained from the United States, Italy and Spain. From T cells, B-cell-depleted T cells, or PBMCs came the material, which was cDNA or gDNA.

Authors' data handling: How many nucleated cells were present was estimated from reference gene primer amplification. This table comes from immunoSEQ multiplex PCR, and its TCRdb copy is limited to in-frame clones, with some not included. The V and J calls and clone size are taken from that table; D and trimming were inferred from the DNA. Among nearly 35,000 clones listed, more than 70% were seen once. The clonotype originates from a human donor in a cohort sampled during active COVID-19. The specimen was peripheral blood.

As DNA, the CDR3 is TGTGCCAGCAGCCAAGATTTTGGGCGCGCGGGGGGTGTTTACGAGCAGTACTTC. Its protein product is CASSQDFGRAGGVYEQYF. This chain joins TRBV3-1 (or the pseudogene TRBV3-2) and TRBJ2-7, with 8 bases that match TRBD2. V was clipped by 0 bases and J by 4 bases; unmatched bases: 14. The CDR3 runs 18 residues. Germline-derived CDR1 and CDR2 are LGHDT and YNNKEL (reference sequence).